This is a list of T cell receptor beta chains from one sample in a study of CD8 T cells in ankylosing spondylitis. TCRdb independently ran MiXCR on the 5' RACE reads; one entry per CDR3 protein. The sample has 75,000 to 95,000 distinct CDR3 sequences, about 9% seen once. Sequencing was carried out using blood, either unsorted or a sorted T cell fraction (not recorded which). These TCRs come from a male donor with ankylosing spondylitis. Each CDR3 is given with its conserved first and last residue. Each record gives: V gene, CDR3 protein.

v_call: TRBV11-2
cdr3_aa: CASSLGAGDRGASFSSPLHF

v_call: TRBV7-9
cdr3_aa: CASIWAGEGTDTQYF

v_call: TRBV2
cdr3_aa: CASRGTGGMYEQYF

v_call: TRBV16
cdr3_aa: CASSLGTALNYGYTF

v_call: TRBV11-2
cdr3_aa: CASSLQSNQGQGADTQYF

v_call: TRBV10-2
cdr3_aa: CASSESVSYEQYF

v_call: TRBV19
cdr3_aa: CATWNPDKTPGELFF

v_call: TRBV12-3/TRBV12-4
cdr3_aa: CASSPSGTEAFF

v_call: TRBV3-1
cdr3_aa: CASSHMRTESYNEQFF

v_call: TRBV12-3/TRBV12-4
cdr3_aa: CASSPHDGEGYTIYF

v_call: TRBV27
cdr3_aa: CASRGRETAYEQYF

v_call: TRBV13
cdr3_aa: CASSGPNLRESTDTQYF

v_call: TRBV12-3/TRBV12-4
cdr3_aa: CASRTGDTEAFF

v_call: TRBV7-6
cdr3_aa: CASSFSNYISTDTQYF

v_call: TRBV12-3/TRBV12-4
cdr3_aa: CASSRLADTQYF

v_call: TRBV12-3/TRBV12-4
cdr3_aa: CASISVNEQFF

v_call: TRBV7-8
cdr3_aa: CASSSLAGGWATGELFF

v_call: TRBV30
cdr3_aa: CAWRQGNQPQHF

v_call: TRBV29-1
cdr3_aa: CSAPSDSYNEQFF

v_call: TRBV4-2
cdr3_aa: CASSQGPEANVLTF

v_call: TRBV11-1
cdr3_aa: CASSSLRQDGYTF

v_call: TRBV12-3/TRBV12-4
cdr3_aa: CASNPTRGEGLNEQFF

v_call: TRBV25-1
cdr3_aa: CASSESGTYEQYF

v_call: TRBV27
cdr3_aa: CASSGQGPDTQYF

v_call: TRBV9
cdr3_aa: CASTSTAEPYNEQFF

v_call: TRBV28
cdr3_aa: CASREFSGPTEQYF

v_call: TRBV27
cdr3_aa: CASGYRGAYEQYF

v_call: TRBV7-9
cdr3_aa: CASSRGSSYEQYF

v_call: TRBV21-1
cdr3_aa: CASSKNEPSGSQETQYF

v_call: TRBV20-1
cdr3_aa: CSAGLHGEQFF

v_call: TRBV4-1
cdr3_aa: CASSPSEGNTIYF

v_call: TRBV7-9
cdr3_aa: CASSPYGQDDQPQHF

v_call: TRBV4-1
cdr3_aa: CASSQPGTSNTEAFF

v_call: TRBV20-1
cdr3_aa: CSARAPWFSYEQYF

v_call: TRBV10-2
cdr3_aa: CASSAGTGANVLTF

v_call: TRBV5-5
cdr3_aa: CASSFGQGGYEQYF

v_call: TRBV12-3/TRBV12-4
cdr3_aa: CASSFGRINEQYF

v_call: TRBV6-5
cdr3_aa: CASSSDHNEQFF

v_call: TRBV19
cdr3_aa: CGTSGNSYEQYF

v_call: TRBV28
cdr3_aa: CASSLAGAYNSPLHF

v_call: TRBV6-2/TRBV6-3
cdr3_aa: CASSSSGSVNEQFF

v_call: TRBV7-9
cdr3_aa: CASSLESWRAPNEKLFF

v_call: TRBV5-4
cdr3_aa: CASSLEGAGRDTQYF

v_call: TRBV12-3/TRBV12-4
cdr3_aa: CASSPGEIYGYTF

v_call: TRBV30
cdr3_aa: CAWSVGTWDEQFF

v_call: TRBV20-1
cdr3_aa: CSARDGGTPGLAGAGQFF

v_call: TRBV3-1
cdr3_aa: CASSQDIPTNEKLFF

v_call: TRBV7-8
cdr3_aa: CASSLGAQGPQETQYF

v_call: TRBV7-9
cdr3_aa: CASSYSRGQEEQFF

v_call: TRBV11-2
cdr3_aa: CASSSPLVKMHTQYF

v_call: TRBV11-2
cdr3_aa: CASSYLGQPQHF

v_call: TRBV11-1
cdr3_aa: CASSSSLYTRLAEPAETQYF

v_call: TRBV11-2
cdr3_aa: CASSLTGYSNQPQHF

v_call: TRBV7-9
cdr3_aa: CASSPRWRGAYEQYF

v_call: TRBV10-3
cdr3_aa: CAIWAGGIQPQHF

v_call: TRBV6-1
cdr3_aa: CASSEPVTSSGANVLTF

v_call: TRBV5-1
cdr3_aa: CASSEDSTDTQYF

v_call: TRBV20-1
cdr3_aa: CTPGRSNSPLHF

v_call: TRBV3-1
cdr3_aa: CASIQEPGTGVPGELFF

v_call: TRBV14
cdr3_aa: CASTRDRSPPLHF